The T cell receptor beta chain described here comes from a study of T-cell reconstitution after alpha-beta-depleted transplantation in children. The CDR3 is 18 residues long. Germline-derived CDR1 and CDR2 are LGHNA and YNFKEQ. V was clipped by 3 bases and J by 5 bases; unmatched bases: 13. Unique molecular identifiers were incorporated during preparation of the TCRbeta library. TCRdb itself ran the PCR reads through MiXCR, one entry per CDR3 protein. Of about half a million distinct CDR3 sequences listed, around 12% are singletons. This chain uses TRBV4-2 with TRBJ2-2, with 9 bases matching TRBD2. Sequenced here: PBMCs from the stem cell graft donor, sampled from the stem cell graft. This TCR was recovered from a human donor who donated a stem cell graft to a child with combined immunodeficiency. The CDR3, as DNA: TGTGCCAGCAGCCAGACTGTCCGAGCGGGGGGACCAACCGGGGAGCTGTTTTTT. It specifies CASSQTVRAGGPTGELFF.